The sequence of this TCR beta chain was determined in a study of cytomegalovirus exposure and HLA in healthy donors. Overall study findings and caveats: The CMV antigen specificity of a few CMV-associated chains was confirmed through in vitro analysis. Later analysis revealed greater clonal expansion in HLA-associated TCR beta chains than in equally common others.

PCR was performed using 60 Vbeta and 13 Jbeta primers. Profiling relied on immunoSEQ multiplex PCR, and the TCRdb table lists in-frame clones only, not all of them. The table shows around 200,000 clones, with more than 65% occurring only once. Germline V gives CDR1 LNHDA, CDR2 SQIVND (reference sequence). The CDR3 spans 14 residues. Deletions cut 9 bases from V and 8 bases from J, with 21 bases between. In the case of this clone: Its antigen is not known.

This receptor was obtained from a middle-aged man in good health and CMV-seronegative. J is TRBJ2-3 and V is TRBV19, with D possibly TRBD1 on 6 matching bases. Sequencing input: PBMCs. The CDR3 region has the DNA TGTGCCAGCGCCGATCAGGGGACCGAGGGTACGCAGTATTTT. As protein: CASADQGTEGTQYF. Together with reference TRBV19 and TRBJ2-3, the CDR3 gives the full variable domain: DGGITQSPKYLFRKEGQNVTLSCEQNLNHDAMYWYRQDPGQGLRLIYYSQIVNDFQKGDIAEGYSVSREKKESFPLTVTSAQKNPTAFYLCASADQGTEGTQYFGPGTRLTVL.